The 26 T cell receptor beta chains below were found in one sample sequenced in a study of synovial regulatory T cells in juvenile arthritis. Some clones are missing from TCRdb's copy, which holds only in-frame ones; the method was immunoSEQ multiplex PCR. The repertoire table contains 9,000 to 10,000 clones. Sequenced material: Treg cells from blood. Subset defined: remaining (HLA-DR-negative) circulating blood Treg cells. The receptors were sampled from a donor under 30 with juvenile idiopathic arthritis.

This chain's CDR3 is CASSLDRRNSPLHF. The chain employs TRBV5-1 and TRBJ1-6; TCRdb's D gene call, TRBD1, goes unchecked for lack of DNA. The CDR3 consists of 14 residues. No DNA appears here. From germline, CDR1 is SGHRS and CDR2 YFSETQ.

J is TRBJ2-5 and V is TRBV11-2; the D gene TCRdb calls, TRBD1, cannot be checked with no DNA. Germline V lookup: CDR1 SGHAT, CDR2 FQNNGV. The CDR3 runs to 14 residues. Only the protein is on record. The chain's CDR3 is CASSLGTGGGTQYF.

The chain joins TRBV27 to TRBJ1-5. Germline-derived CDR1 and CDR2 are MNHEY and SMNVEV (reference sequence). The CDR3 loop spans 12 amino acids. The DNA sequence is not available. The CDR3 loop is CASSRWGQPQHF.

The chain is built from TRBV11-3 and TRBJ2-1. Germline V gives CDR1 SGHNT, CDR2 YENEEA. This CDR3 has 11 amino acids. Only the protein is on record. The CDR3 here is CASSRNNEQFF.

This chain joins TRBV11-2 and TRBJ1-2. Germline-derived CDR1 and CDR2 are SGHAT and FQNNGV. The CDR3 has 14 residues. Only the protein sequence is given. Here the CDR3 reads CASSLEGPNYGYTF.

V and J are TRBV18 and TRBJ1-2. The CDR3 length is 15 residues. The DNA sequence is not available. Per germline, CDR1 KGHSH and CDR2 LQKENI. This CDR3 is CASSPLVRSLDGYTF. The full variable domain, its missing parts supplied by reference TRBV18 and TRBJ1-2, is NAGVMQNPRHLVRRRGQEARLRCSPMKGHSHVYWYRQLPEEGLKFMVYLQKENIIDESGMPKERFSAEFPKEGPSILRIQQVVRGDSAAYFCASSPLVRSLDGYTFGSGTRLTVV.

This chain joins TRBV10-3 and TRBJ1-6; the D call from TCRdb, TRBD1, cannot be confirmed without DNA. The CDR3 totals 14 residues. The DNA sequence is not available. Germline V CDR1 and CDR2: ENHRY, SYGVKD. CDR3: CAIKEDRVNSPLHF.

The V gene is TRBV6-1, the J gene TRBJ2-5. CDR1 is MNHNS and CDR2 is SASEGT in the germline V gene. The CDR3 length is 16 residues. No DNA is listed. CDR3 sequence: CASSESLSGASETQYF.

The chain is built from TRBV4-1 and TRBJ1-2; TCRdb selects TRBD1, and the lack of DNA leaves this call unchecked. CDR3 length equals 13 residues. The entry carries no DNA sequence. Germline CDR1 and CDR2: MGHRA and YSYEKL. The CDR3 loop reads CASSQPGNYGYTF.

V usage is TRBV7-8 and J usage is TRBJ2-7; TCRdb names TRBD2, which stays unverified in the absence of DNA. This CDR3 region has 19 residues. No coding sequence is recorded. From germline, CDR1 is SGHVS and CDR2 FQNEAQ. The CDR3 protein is CASSLVGTSGRARRHEQYF. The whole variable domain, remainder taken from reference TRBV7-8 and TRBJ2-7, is GAGVSQSPRYKVAKRGQDVALRCDPISGHVSLFWYQQALGQGPEFLTYFQNEAQLDKSGLPSDRFFAERPEGSVSTLKIQRTQQEDSAVYLCASSLVGTSGRARRHEQYFGPGTRLTVT.

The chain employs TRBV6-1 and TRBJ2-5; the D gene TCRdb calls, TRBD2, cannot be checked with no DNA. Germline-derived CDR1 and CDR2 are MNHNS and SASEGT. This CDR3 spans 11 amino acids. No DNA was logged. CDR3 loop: CASSLRYEQYF.

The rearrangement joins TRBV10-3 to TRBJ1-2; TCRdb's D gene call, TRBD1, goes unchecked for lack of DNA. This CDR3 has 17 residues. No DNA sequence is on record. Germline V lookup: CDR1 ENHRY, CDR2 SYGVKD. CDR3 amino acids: CAISESPGQTSNYGYTF.

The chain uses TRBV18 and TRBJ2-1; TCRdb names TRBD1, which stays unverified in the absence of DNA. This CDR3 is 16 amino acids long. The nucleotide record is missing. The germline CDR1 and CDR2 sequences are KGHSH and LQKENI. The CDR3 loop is CASSPVAGPNYNEQFF. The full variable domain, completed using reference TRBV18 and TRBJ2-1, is NAGVMQNPRHLVRRRGQEARLRCSPMKGHSHVYWYRQLPEEGLKFMVYLQKENIIDESGMPKERFSAEFPKEGPSILRIQQVVRGDSAAYFCASSPVAGPNYNEQFFGPGTRLTVL.

The CDR3 protein is CASSPLTSGANEQFF. The chain recombines TRBV18 with TRBJ2-1; the TRBD2 assignment by TCRdb is unverifiable without DNA. CDR1 is KGHSH, CDR2 LQKENI, per germline. The CDR3 has 15 amino acids. The coding DNA is unavailable.

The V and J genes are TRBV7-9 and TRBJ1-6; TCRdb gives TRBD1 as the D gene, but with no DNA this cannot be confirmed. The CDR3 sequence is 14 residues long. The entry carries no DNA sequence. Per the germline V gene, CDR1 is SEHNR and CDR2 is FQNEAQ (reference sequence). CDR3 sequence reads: CATPTGTGGSPLHF.

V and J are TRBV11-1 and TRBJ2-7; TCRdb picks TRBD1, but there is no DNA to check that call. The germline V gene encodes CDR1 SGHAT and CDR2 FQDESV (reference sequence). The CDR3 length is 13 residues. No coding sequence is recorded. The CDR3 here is CASSLDISYEQYF. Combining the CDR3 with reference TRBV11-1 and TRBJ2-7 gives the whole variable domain EAEVAQSPRYKITEKSQAVAFWCDPISGHATLYWYRQILGQGPELLVQFQDESVVDDSQLPKDRFSAERLKGVDSTLKIQPAELGDSAMYLCASSLDISYEQYFGPGTRLTVT.

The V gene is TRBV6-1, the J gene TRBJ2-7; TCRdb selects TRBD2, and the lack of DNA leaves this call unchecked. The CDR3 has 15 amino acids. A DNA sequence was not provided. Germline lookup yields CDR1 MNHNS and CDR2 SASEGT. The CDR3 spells CASSAISGRAYEQYF.

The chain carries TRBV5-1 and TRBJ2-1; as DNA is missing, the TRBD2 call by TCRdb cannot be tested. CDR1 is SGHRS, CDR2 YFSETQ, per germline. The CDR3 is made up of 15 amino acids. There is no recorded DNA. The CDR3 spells CASSLVAGGRDEQFF.

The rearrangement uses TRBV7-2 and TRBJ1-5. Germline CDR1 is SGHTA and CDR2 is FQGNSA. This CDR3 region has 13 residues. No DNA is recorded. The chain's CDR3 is CASSLISNQPQHF.

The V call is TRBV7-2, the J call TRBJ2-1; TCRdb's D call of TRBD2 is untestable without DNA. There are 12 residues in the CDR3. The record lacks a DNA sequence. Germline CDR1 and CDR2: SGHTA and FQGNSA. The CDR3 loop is CASSRSPSEQFF.

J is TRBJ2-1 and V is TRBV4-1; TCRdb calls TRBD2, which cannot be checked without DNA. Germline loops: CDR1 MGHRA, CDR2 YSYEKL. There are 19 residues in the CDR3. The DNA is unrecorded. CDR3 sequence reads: CASSQSRTSGRSAYNEQFF.

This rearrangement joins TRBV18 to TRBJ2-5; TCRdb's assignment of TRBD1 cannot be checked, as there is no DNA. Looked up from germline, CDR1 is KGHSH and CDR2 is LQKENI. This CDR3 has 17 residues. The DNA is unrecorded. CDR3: CASSPDNTRMPQETQYF.

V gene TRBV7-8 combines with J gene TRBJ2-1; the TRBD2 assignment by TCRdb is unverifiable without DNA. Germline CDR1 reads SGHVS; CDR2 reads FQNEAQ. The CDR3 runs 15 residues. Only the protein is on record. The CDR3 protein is CASSLGTSGYNEQFF.

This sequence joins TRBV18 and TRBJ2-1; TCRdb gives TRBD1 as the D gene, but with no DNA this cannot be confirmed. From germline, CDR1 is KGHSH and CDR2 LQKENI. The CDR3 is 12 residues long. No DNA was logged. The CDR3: CASSPQGNEQFF.

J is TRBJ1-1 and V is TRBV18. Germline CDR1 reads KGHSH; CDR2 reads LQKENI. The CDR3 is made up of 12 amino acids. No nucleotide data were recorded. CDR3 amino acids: CASSLGDTEAFF.

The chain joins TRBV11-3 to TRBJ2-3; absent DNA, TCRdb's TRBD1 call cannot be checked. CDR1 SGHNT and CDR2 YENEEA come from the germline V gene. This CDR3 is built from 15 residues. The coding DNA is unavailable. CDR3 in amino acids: CASSPRTGSTDTQYF. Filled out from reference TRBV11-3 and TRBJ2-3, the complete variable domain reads EAGVVQSPRYKIIEKKQPVAFWCNPISGHNTLYWYLQNLGQGPELLIRYENEEAVDDSQLPKDRFSAERLKGVDSTLKIQPAELGDSAVYLCASSPRTGSTDTQYFGPGTRLTVL.